What follows are 17 T cell receptor beta chains derived from one specimen sequenced in a study of cytotoxic CD8 clonotypes in ibrutinib-treated CLL. Clones were sequenced by immunoSEQ multiplex PCR, and TCRdb holds only the in-frame ones, with some missing. The sample holds about 15,000 clones, about 80% seen once. This material consisted of PBMCs, taken before ibrutinib treatment. The receptors derive from a human donor with chronic lymphocytic leukemia.

This clone was picked up a small number of times. The V and J genes are TRBV19 and TRBJ2-3; either TRBD1 or TRBD2 may supply D (5 bases each). From germline, CDR1 is LNHDA and CDR2 SQIVND (reference sequence). This CDR3 spans 12 amino acids. Trimming stripped 6 bases from V and 9 bases from J, with 13 bases between. The CDR3 DNA follows: TGTGCCAGTAGCATTGAAGGGACCACGCAGTATTTT. This codes for CASSIEGTTQYF.

The gene calls are TRBV9 and TRBJ1-1; TRBD1 is a possible D gene (5 bases). The V end lost 0 bases, the J end lost 3 bases, and 9 bases lay between the germline ends. This CDR3 is 14 amino acids long. Germline lookup yields CDR1 SGDLS and CDR2 YYNGEE. The DNA for the CDR3 is TGTGCCAGCAGCGTAGTGGGGGTTGACACTGAAGCTTTCTTT. It specifies CASSVVGVDTEAFF.

The CDR3 DNA reads as TGTGCCAGCAGTTTACCATCCGGACAGGAAGATGGCTACACCTTC. Amino acids: CASSLPSGQEDGYTF. V and J are TRBV28 and TRBJ1-2; 7 bases are shared with TRBD1. V was clipped by 2 bases and J by 6 bases; unmatched bases: 9. The CDR3 extends over 15 amino acids. CDR1 is MDHEN, CDR2 SYDVKM, per germline.

The chain uses TRBV28 and TRBJ1-3; 8 bases map to TRBD1. The CDR3 has 15 residues. Trimming took 9 bases from V and 3 from J; bases not matched to a gene: 10. CDR1 MDHEN and CDR2 SYDVKM come from the germline V gene. The CDR3 DNA sequence: TGTGCCAGTCGGACAGGGCAAGGCTTTGGAAACACCATATATTTT. Protein sequence: CASRTGQGFGNTIYF.

The chain uses TRBV14 and TRBJ2-7, with unresolved D. The CDR3 consists of 12 residues. The V end lost 2 bases, the J end lost 5 bases, and 7 bases lay between the germline ends. Per the germline V gene, CDR1 is SGHDN and CDR2 is FVKESK. The CDR3 loop reads CASSQIRDEQYF. In DNA form, the CDR3 reads TGTGCCAGCAGCCAAATTCGGGACGAGCAGTACTTC.

This chain uses TRBV28 with TRBJ2-6; no reliable D call. With 5 bases removed from V and 1 base from J, the gap between germline ends came to 3 bases. Germline V gives CDR1 MDHEN, CDR2 SYDVKM. This CDR3 is 13 amino acids long. The CDR3 bases are TGTGCCAGCAGTGGATCTGGGGCCAACGTCCTGACTTTC. Residues: CASSGSGANVLTF. Supplemented by reference TRBV28 and TRBJ2-6, the full variable domain reads DVKVTQSSRYLVKRTGEKVFLECVQDMDHENMFWYRQDPGLGLRLIYFSYDVKMKEKGDIPEGYSVSREKKERFSLILESASTNQTSMYLCASSGSGANVLTFGAGSRLTVL.

This clone was observed once. The chain carries TRBV7-2 and TRBJ2-5; TRBD1 matches 9 bases. The CDR3 extends over 17 amino acids. Germline V CDR1 and CDR2: SGHTA, FQGNSA. With 4 bases clipped from V and 5 bases from J, the junction kept 14 bases outside the gene matches. The CDR3 loop reads CASSSGQGSFNGETQYF. The CDR3 nucleotides read TGTGCCAGCAGCTCAGGACAGGGGTCATTCAACGGGGAGACCCAGTACTTC.

The V call is TRBV19, the J call TRBJ2-7, with 12 bases identical to TRBD2. V lost 5 bases, J lost 6 bases, and 5 bases stayed unmatched. The CDR3 has 14 amino acids. From germline, CDR1 is LNHDA and CDR2 SQIVND (reference sequence). The CDR3 here is CASSRPSGGGEQYF. CDR3 nucleotide sequence: TGTGCCAGTAGTCGCCCTAGCGGGGGGGGCGAGCAGTACTTC. The full variable domain, rest sourced from reference TRBV19 and TRBJ2-7, is DGGITQSPKYLFRKEGQNVTLSCEQNLNHDAMYWYRQDPGQGLRLIYYSQIVNDFQKGDIAEGYSVSREKKESFPLTVTSAQKNPTAFYLCASSRPSGGGEQYFGPGTRLTVT.

The gene calls are TRBV28 and TRBJ2-2, with D possibly matching TRBD1 (6 bases). V dropped 6 bases and J dropped 7 bases, with 15 bases sitting between them. Germline V lookup: CDR1 MDHEN, CDR2 SYDVKM. The CDR3 consists of 14 residues. CDR3 region: CASRSQGKVGELFF. For the CDR3, the DNA is TGTGCCAGCAGGTCCCAGGGGAAGGTCGGGGAGCTGTTTTTT.

This rearrangement joins TRBV4-2 to TRBJ2-7, with D perhaps TRBD1 (6 bases). Between the trimmed V and J ends, which lost 1 base and 5 bases, there was a span of 15 bases. CDR3 length: 15 residues. Germline lookup yields CDR1 LGHNA and CDR2 YNFKEQ. The CDR3 DNA reads TGTGCCAGCAGCCAAGTAGGGGGAGTAGGAGACGAGCAGTACTTC. It codes for CASSQVGGVGDEQYF.

This sequence joins TRBV2 and TRBJ2-7; a weak D match, TRBD2 (5 bases). In germline, CDR1 is SNHLY, CDR2 FYNNEI. There are 14 residues in the CDR3. The germline V and J ends were trimmed by 8 bases and 0 bases, with 14 bases remaining between them. The CDR3, as DNA: TGTGCCAGCGCTCCCGGGGTCCCCTCCTACGAGCAGTACTTC. Encoded protein: CASAPGVPSYEQYF. The whole variable domain, remainder taken from reference TRBV2 and TRBJ2-7, is EPEVTQTPSHQVTQMGQEVILRCVPISNHLYFYWYRQILGQKVEFLVSFYNNEISEKSEIFDDQFSVERPDGSNFTLKIRSTKLEDSAMYFCASAPGVPSYEQYFGPGTRLTVT.

This clone has a handful of counts. The chain joins TRBV27 to TRBJ2-7; 13 bases align to TRBD2. This CDR3 is built from 14 residues. V shed 5 bases, J shed 2 bases, and the junction held 0 bases outside the gene matches. The germline gives CDR1 MNHEY, CDR2 SMNVEV (reference sequence). The DNA for the CDR3 is TGTGCCAGCAGTACTAGCGGGAGGGCCTACGAGCAGTACTTC. This sequence encodes CASSTSGRAYEQYF.

V usage is TRBV27 and J usage is TRBJ1-2; 7 bases map to TRBD1. This CDR3 is 16 amino acids long. The junction had 12 bases not matched to a gene; V was cut back by 2 bases and J by 6 bases. CDR1 is MNHEY, CDR2 SMNVEV, per germline (reference sequence). DNA of the CDR3: TGTGCCAGCAGTTTAACTCGAGACAGGGCTATCCATGGCTACACCTTC. Amino acid sequence: CASSLTRDRAIHGYTF.

The rearrangement links TRBV28 to TRBJ2-1, with 14 bases fitting TRBD2. V gave up 5 bases and J gave up 8 bases; unmatched junction bases: 8. The CDR3 consists of 16 residues. Germline V gene lookup returns CDR1 MDHEN and CDR2 SYDVKM. In nucleotides, the CDR3 is TGTGCCAGCAGTGCCTACGGGACTAGCGGGAGATATGAGCAGTTCTTC. It codes for CASSAYGTSGRYEQFF.

The chain joins TRBV29-1 to TRBJ1-4; D possibly corresponds to TRBD1 (5 bases). V was shortened by 6 bases and J by 8 bases, with 13 bases between the two germline ends. The germline V gene encodes CDR1 SQVTM and CDR2 ANQGSEA. The length of the CDR3 is 12 residues. The CDR3: CSVRAGKEKLFF. In nucleotides, the CDR3 is TGCAGCGTCAGGGCAGGGAAAGAAAAACTGTTTTTT.

The rearrangement uses TRBV5-4 and TRBJ2-7; 8 bases align to TRBD2. Germline V gene data show CDR1 as SGHNT and CDR2 as YYREEE (reference sequence). V gave up 0 bases and J gave up 0 bases; unmatched junction bases: 5. The CDR3 loop spans 16 amino acids. CDR3 protein: CASSLAASGGSYEQYF. DNA for the CDR3: TGTGCCAGCAGCTTGGCCGCGAGCGGGGGCTCCTACGAGCAGTACTTC.

This chain uses TRBV25-1 with TRBJ1-1; D call uncertain. CDR1 and CDR2 (germline): MGHDK, SYGVNS. V was trimmed by 6 bases and J by 1 base, leaving 6 bases between them. The CDR3 consists of 12 residues. The chain's CDR3 is CASRAGNTEAFF. CDR3 DNA: TGTGCCAGCAGGGCAGGGAACACTGAAGCTTTCTTT.